The 18 T cell receptor beta chains given below trace back to one sample, sequenced in a study of blood T cell repertoires in COVID-19 (TCRdb year 2020). Libraries came from the immunoSEQ multiplex PCR assay. TCRdb took this table from immuneACCESS and kept in-frame rearrangements with V and J called. Such tables lack part of the clones; where checked against another copy, unresolved V genes explain under half of the gap, and the rest is unexplained. The sample records over 200,000 clones, 86% of which are singletons. The ten most abundant clones make up about 2.9% of the sample. Sequenced sample: peripheral blood. The origin of the receptors is a woman in her thirties who had recovered from COVID-19.

This CDR3 reads CASRNQEPQHF. The CDR3 nucleotides read TGCGCCAGCAGAAACCAGGAGCCCCAGCATTTT. This chain links TRBV10-1 with TRBJ1-5; the D is unclear. V gave up 6 bases and J gave up 8 bases, with 8 bases separating them. Germline V gene data show CDR1 as WNHNN and CDR2 as SYGVQD (reference sequence). The CDR3 extends over 11 amino acids.

The chain uses TRBV18 and TRBJ1-1; D is undetermined. The CDR3 totals 14 residues. The germline V gene has CDR1 KGHSH and CDR2 LQKENI. Trimming removed 0 bases from V and 3 bases from J, with 8 bases in between. CDR3 coding DNA: TGTGCCAGCTCACCACCGGTCGGGGACACTGAAGCTTTCTTT. The encoded protein is CASSPPVGDTEAFF.

This clone was seen only a few times. This rearrangement joins TRBV9 to TRBJ2-1; D might be TRBD2 (6 bases). The germline V gene encodes CDR1 SGDLS and CDR2 YYNGEE. The CDR3 consists of 16 residues. Between the trimmed V and J ends, which lost 1 base and 5 bases, there was a span of 16 bases. Here the CDR3 DNA reads TGTGCCAGCAGCGTAACTAGCCAGGGTAATCACAATGAGCAGTTCTTC. Its translation is CASSVTSQGNHNEQFF.

The chain has TRBV3-1 (or the pseudogene TRBV3-2) and TRBJ2-7; TRBD1 agrees at 7 bases. Germline-derived CDR1 and CDR2 are LGHDT and YNNKEL (reference sequence). The CDR3 spans 14 residues. V lost 1 base to trimming and J lost 6 bases; unmatched junction nucleotides: 6. CDR3 sequence: CASSQADRVREQYF. In DNA, the CDR3 is TGTGCCAGCAGCCAAGCAGACAGGGTCCGCGAGCAGTACTTC.

The CDR3 nucleotides read TGCGCCAGCGGGACAGTCTCTGGAAACACCATATATTTT. This gives the protein CASGTVSGNTIYF. The V and J genes are TRBV10-2 and TRBJ1-3, with 7 bases aligning to TRBD1. The V gene's germline CDR1 is WSHSY and CDR2 SAAADI. Trimming cost V 8 bases and J 0 bases; bases outside gene matches: 1. The CDR3 has 13 residues.

The chain employs TRBV7-6 and TRBJ2-3; the match to TRBD2 covers 11 bases. The CDR3 is made up of 15 amino acids. J gave up 1 base and V 5 bases, and 2 bases lay outside the gene matches. CDR1 and CDR2 (germline): SGHVS, FNYEAQ. The DNA of the CDR3 is TGTGCCAGCAGCGCGACTAGCGGGGGCACAGATACGCAGTATTTT. Translating it yields CASSATSGGTDTQYF.

The chain recombines TRBV2 with TRBJ2-3, with 10 bases that match TRBD2. The V and J ends lost 4 bases and 6 bases, in that order; junction bases with no gene match: 10. The germline V gene encodes CDR1 SNHLY and CDR2 FYNNEI. This CDR3 is built from 16 residues. CDR3 residues: CASSGLTGTSVDTQYF. The CDR3 DNA follows: TGTGCCAGCAGTGGATTGACGGGGACTAGCGTTGATACGCAGTATTTT. Drawing the rest from reference TRBV2 and TRBJ2-3, the complete variable domain is EPEVTQTPSHQVTQMGQEVILRCVPISNHLYFYWYRQILGQKVEFLVSFYNNEISEKSEIFDDQFSVERPDGSNFTLKIRSTKLEDSAMYFCASSGLTGTSVDTQYFGPGTRLTVL.

The V gene is TRBV2, the J gene TRBJ2-6; 9 bases fit TRBD1. The J segment lost 0 bases and the V segment lost 6 bases, leaving 3 bases of the junction unmatched. The CDR3 consists of 16 residues. CDR1 and CDR2 from the germline V gene are SNHLY and FYNNEI. CDR3: CASRDRGTSGANVLTF. CDR3 DNA sequence: TGTGCCAGCAGGGACAGGGGAACCTCTGGGGCCAACGTCCTGACTTTC.

J is TRBJ2-5 and V is TRBV11-2; weak D call: TRBD1 (7 bases). CDR1 and CDR2 from the germline V gene are SGHAT and FQNNGV. This CDR3 is 14 amino acids long. Deletions cut 1 base from V and 5 bases from J, with 11 bases between. CDR3 in amino acids: CASSLGAGGETQYF. In DNA, the CDR3 is TGTGCCAGCAGCTTAGGGGCAGGGGGGGAGACCCAGTACTTC. The variable domain in full, with the rest retrieved from reference TRBV11-2 and TRBJ2-5, is EAGVAQSPRYKIIEKRQSVAFWCNPISGHATLYWYQQILGQGPKLLIQFQNNGVVDDSQLPKDRFSAERLKGVDSTLKIQPAKLEDSAVYLCASSLGAGGETQYFGPGTRLLVL.

The rearrangement joins TRBV10-1 to TRBJ1-1; D remains unclear. Looked up from germline, CDR1 is WNHNN and CDR2 is SYGVQD (reference sequence). The CDR3 totals 13 residues. The V end lost 6 bases, the J end lost 3 bases, and 11 bases lay between the germline ends. The CDR3 nucleotides read TGCGCCAGCAGCCGGTACTCGGACACTGAAGCTTTCTTT. It specifies CASSRYSDTEAFF.

The rearrangement joins TRBV6-5 to TRBJ2-7; TRBD2 is a possible D gene (5 bases). This CDR3 is 12 amino acids long. Between the trimmed V and J ends, which lost 8 bases and 2 bases, there was a span of 10 bases. Germline V gene data show CDR1 as MNHEY and CDR2 as SVGAGI. The CDR3 coding sequence is TGTGCCAGCTTAGAGGGCCCCTACGAGCAGTACTTC. It codes for CASLEGPYEQYF.

V and J are TRBV5-5 and TRBJ2-1, with D possibly being TRBD1 (6 bases). V was cut by 2 bases and J by 0 bases, with 18 bases left in between. The CDR3 is 18 residues long. Germline V gene lookup returns CDR1 SGHKS and CDR2 YYEKEE (reference sequence). This CDR3 reads CASSLLQGPLISYNEQFF. The CDR3 bases are TGTGCCAGCAGCTTACTCCAGGGGCCCCTAATCTCCTACAATGAGCAGTTCTTC.

Of note for this clone: Other nucleotide sequences from this sample produce the same CDR3. V is TRBV7-9 and J is TRBJ2-5, with D possibly being TRBD2 (6 bases). V shed 6 bases and J shed 2 bases, with 25 bases lying between them. Germline V lookup: CDR1 SEHNR, CDR2 FQNEAQ (reference sequence). The CDR3 length is 18 residues. The CDR3 reads CASSLYGGLIRWQETQYF. CDR3 DNA: TGTGCCAGCAGTTTATATGGAGGGCTTATACGGTGGCAAGAGACCCAGTACTTC.

This chain links TRBV27 with TRBJ1-1; 11 bases agree with TRBD1. The V gene's germline CDR1 is MNHEY and CDR2 SMNVEV (reference sequence). V shed 4 bases, J shed 5 bases, and the junction held 3 bases outside the gene matches. CDR3 length: 14 residues. The CDR3 DNA reads TGTGCCAGCAGTTGGGGGACAGGGGGAACTGAAGCTTTCTTT. Its translation: CASSWGTGGTEAFF.

As DNA, the CDR3 is TGCGCCAGCATTGGAGTTGATACGCAGTATTTT. This encodes CASIGVDTQYF. The rearrangement links TRBV5-1 to TRBJ2-3; D gene ambiguous. The V gene lost 6 bases and the J gene lost 6 bases, with 8 bases spanning the gap. From germline, CDR1 is SGHRS and CDR2 YFSETQ. This CDR3 has 11 residues.

The CDR3 is CASSFGLRGGEYF. DNA for the CDR3: TGTGCCAGCAGCTTTGGTCTGCGGGGGGGAGAGTACTTC. The rearrangement links TRBV7-2 to TRBJ2-7; TRBD2 agrees at 9 bases. This CDR3 spans 13 amino acids. After removal of 3 bases from V and 11 bases from J, the junction contained 8 bases not matched to a gene. Looked up from germline, CDR1 is SGHTA and CDR2 is FQGNSA. Supplemented by reference TRBV7-2 and TRBJ2-7, the full variable domain reads GAGVSQSPSNKVTEKGKDVELRCDPISGHTALYWYRQSLGQGLEFLIYFQGNSAPDKSGLPSDRFSAERTGGSVSTLTIQRTQQEDSAVYLCASSFGLRGGEYFGPGTRLTVT.

This chain uses TRBV4-3 with TRBJ1-4; 7 bases align to TRBD1. Germline CDR1 LGHNA, CDR2 YSLEER. The length of the CDR3 is 17 residues. V lost 0 bases to trimming and J lost 4 bases; unmatched junction nucleotides: 8. The DNA of the CDR3 is TGCGCCAGCAGCCAAGAGCTCCGGGGACAGCTTAATGAAAAACTGTTTTTT. Its translation is CASSQELRGQLNEKLFF.

This chain connects TRBV10-1 to TRBJ2-1; TRBD2 matches at 9 bases. This CDR3 is 16 amino acids long. V shed 0 bases, J shed 10 bases, and the junction held 10 bases outside the gene matches. Germline lookup yields CDR1 WNHNN and CDR2 SYGVQD (reference sequence). The CDR3 DNA follows: TGCGCCAGCAGTGAGTCTGGGTCTAGCGGGGAGAACGAGCAGTTCTTC. It translates to CASSESGSSGENEQFF.